This T cell receptor beta chain comes out of a study of blood T cell repertoires in COVID-19. As for the study in general: Samples of COVID-19 (acute and convalescent) were obtained from the United States, Italy and Spain. From T cells, B-cell-depleted T cells, or PBMCs came the material, which was cDNA or gDNA.

V lost 5 bases, J lost 8 bases, and 15 bases stayed unmatched. CDR3 length equals 16 residues. CDR1 is SGHKS and CDR2 is YYEKEE in the germline V gene (reference sequence). Authors' methods: Cell counts per sample came from amplifying reference gene primers. The data were produced by immunoSEQ multiplex PCR, yet TCRdb's version contains in-frame clones alone and is incomplete. The V and J calls and clone size come from that table; D and trimming were worked out from the DNA. This sample has 310,000 or so clones, with about 91% found just once. Participants were aged about 18 to 89 years, lived in about 26 US areas, and enrolled virtually.

Sequencing input: PBMCs or T cells enriched from blood (not recorded which). The genes are TRBV5-5 and TRBJ2-1, with 8 bases lining up with TRBD1. This clonotype was obtained from a woman aged 18-29 years who had recovered from COVID-19. CDR3 bases: TGTGCCAGCAGTATTTTCCAGGGGGCCTTATTTGATGAGCAGTTCTTC. Protein product: CASSIFQGALFDEQFF.